The source of this T cell receptor (beta chain) is a study of cytomegalovirus exposure and HLA in healthy donors. Study-level results: TCR beta chains associated with HLA were, in a later analysis, more clonally expanded than equally common others. Per published reports, the classifier diagnosed cytomegalovirus status with high specificity and sensitivity.

Concerning this clone itself: What it recognizes is unknown.

PCR used 60 Vbeta primers and 13 Jbeta primers. Data came from immunoSEQ multiplex PCR; TCRdb stores just in-frame clones and leaves some out. The table records approximately 90,000 clones, roughly 85% of them present only once. V shed 6 bases, J shed 15 bases, and the junction held 7 bases outside the gene matches. The CDR3 contains 11 residues. In germline, CDR1 is DFQATT, CDR2 SNEGSKA (reference sequence). The sequenced material came from PBMCs. The chain carries TRBV20-1 and TRBJ2-1, with 11 bases that match TRBD2. This receptor was taken from a man aged 40-50 years in good health and CMV-seropositive. The CDR3, as DNA: TGCAGTGCGAAAAGACTAGCGGGGACGTTCTTC. Residues: CSAKRLAGTFF.